Sequencing of this TCR beta chain was carried out in a study of blood T cell repertoires in COVID-19. CDR1 is LNHDA, CDR2 SQIVND, per germline (reference sequence). V was pared by 8 bases and J by 4 bases, with 7 bases of the junction left unmatched. There are 13 residues in the CDR3. This clone was counted only a few times. Measured with immunoSEQ multiplex PCR; TCRdb has only the in-frame clones, and not every one. Of about 120,000 clones listed, around 87% are singletons. The source is a woman aged 70 to 79 with acute or convalescent COVID-19. The source material was peripheral blood. V is TRBV19 and J is TRBJ1-1; 7 bases line up with TRBD1. The CDR3 sequence is CASQDRWGTEAFF. Here the CDR3 DNA reads TGTGCCAGTCAGGACAGGTGGGGCACTGAAGCTTTCTTT. Full variable domain (remainder filled in from reference TRBV19 and TRBJ1-1): DGGITQSPKYLFRKEGQNVTLSCEQNLNHDAMYWYRQDPGQGLRLIYYSQIVNDFQKGDIAEGYSVSREKKESFPLTVTSAQKNPTAFYLCASQDRWGTEAFFGQGTRLTVV.